The next 8 T cell receptor beta chains were all read from a single sample in a study of shared clonotypes between healthy human individuals. Some clones are missing from TCRdb's copy, which holds only in-frame ones; the method was immunoSEQ multiplex PCR. The sample consists of 650,000 to 700,000 clones, about 92% of them appearing once. The sequenced sample consisted of memory CD8+ T cells from PBMCs. The subset is: CD45RO+ cells pooled with CCR7-negative TemRA cells. The receptors shown here come from a man between 18 and 29 years old in good health. Some clones in this sample may be carry-over from other donors' samples.

This chain uses TRBV9 with TRBJ2-3, with TRBD2 matching 7 bases. Germline V gene data show CDR1 as SGDLS and CDR2 as YYNGEE. V dropped 3 bases and J dropped 0; count of bases not matched to a gene: 10. The CDR3 contains 17 residues. The CDR3 protein is CASSEPGGGISTDTQYF. The DNA for the CDR3 is TGTGCCAGCAGCGAGCCGGGAGGAGGTATCAGCACAGATACGCAGTATTTT.

The chain is built from TRBV9 and TRBJ2-7; 10 bases are shared with TRBD1. CDR1 is SGDLS, CDR2 YYNGEE, per germline. This CDR3 contains 16 residues. The junction had 9 bases not matched to a gene; V was cut back by 4 bases and J by 2 bases. The CDR3 nucleotides read TGTGCCAGCAGCACACATCCCGGGACAGGGGCCTACGAGCAGTACTTC. Amino acid sequence: CASSTHPGTGAYEQYF.

This clone was counted only a few times. CDR3 in amino acids: CASSVDRTREAFF. The CDR3 bases are TGTGCCAGTAGTGTGGACAGAACAAGAGAAGCTTTCTTT. This sequence joins TRBV19 and TRBJ1-1; weak D call: TRBD1 (6 bases). CDR1 and CDR2 (germline): LNHDA, SQIVND (reference sequence). This CDR3 is built from 13 residues. Trimming left V 5 bases short and J 8 bases short, with 15 bases between.

The gene calls are TRBV4-3 and TRBJ2-1; unclear D gene. Germline V gene data show CDR1 as LGHNA and CDR2 as YSLEER. With 6 bases removed from V and 6 bases from J, the gap between germline ends came to 15 bases. CDR3 length equals 14 residues. The CDR3 sequence: CASSGIGFRNEQFF. CDR3 nucleotides: TGCGCCAGCAGTGGGATTGGGTTCCGCAATGAGCAGTTCTTC.

This chain links TRBV9 with TRBJ1-1, with D perhaps matching TRBD1 (5 bases). CDR1 and CDR2 from the germline V gene are SGDLS and YYNGEE. V lost 0 bases and J 3 bases, leaving 15 bases between the germline ends. The length of the CDR3 is 16 residues. Here the CDR3 DNA reads TGTGCCAGCAGCGTAGGATTGGGGGGATCGGACACTGAAGCTTTCTTT. This codes for CASSVGLGGSDTEAFF.

This chain links TRBV13 with TRBJ2-1; no reliable D call. The V gene's germline CDR1 is PRHDT and CDR2 FYEKMQ (reference sequence). V was pared by 1 base and J by 12 bases, with 19 bases between. The CDR3 has 15 amino acids. CDR3 DNA: TGTGCCAGCAGCTTAGCCCCGGTAGTCGGATGGGGGCAGTTCTTC. It encodes CASSLAPVVGWGQFF.

The CDR3 nucleotides are TGTGCCAGCAGCCCCGGACTAGCGGGACTCTACACCGGGGAGCTGTTTTTT. Its protein product is CASSPGLAGLYTGELFF. This chain links TRBV7-9 with TRBJ2-2; TRBD2 agrees at 12 bases. CDR1 and CDR2 from the germline V gene are SEHNR and FQNEAQ (reference sequence). V gave up 5 bases and J gave up 3 bases; unmatched junction bases: 7. The CDR3 is made up of 17 amino acids.

The chain carries TRBV7-9 and TRBJ2-7, with unresolved D. Trimming took off 3 bases at V and 0 bases at J, with 9 bases between the two ends. The CDR3 is 14 residues long. Germline V CDR1 and CDR2: SEHNR, FQNEAQ (reference sequence). In nucleotides, the CDR3 is TGTGCCAGCAGCTTCATCGGGCGCTCCTACGAGCAGTACTTC. Protein sequence: CASSFIGRSYEQYF. The full variable domain, its missing parts supplied by reference TRBV7-9 and TRBJ2-7, is DTGVSQNPRHKITKRGQNVTFRCDPISEHNRLYWYRQTLGQGPEFLTYFQNEAQLEKSRLLSDRFSAERPKGSFSTLEIQRTEQGDSAMYLCASSFIGRSYEQYFGPGTRLTVT.